This T cell receptor (beta chain) comes out of a study of resident and recirculating memory T cells in vitiligo (dated by TCRdb to between 2017 and 2018). Turning to the overall study: For TCR beta sequencing, each of 3 stable vitiligo patients provided PBMCs along with epidermis taken by shave biopsy from two lesional and two nonlesional sites. The human TCR beta sequencing was designed to test whether specific clones found in lesional vitiligo skin differed from the clones found in nonlesional skin and in blood. Without any cell sorting, samples were homogenized immediately before genomic DNA was extracted using the Qiagen DNeasy Blood & Tissue Kit. The study at large found these results: TCR sequences were not shared across biopsy sites or across patients, which suggests that different T cell clones infiltrate different lesions, a pattern described as private specificity. No single dominant TCR clone was found, and clonality differed from one vitiligo lesion to another. Mechanistic studies in the future are needed to assess how much the detected T cell clones and the human Trm pools versus Tcm pools each contribute. Overlap and correlation analysis showed no significant repertoire overlap between biopsies except for each lesion with itself, even within a single patient.

A remark on this clone: Its cognate antigen has yet to be identified. Per-nucleotide qualities are absent, and no much larger clonotype sits a single base away.

The germline V end is reduced by 6 bases and the J end by 2 bases; junction bases left unmatched: 5. Taken from the germline V gene, the CDR1 and CDR2 loops are SGHTA and FQGNSA. The CDR3, cysteine through phenylalanine, is 14 amino acids long. Of all the DNA, just the CDR3 is kept, 42 bases in frame from base 1. TCR beta chains were amplified from genomic DNA with the immunoSEQ hsTCRB kit. The immunoSEQ service ran the sequencing of the TCR beta libraries on an Illumina MiSeq instrument. In the original analysis: The immunoSEQ Analyzer was used to analyze the repertoire data. TCRdb carries this immuneACCESS record with in-frame sequences only. Its versions omit some clonotypes, under half of them owing to an unresolved V gene in the studies checked, with the rest unexplained. The V and J calls and clone size come from that table; D and trimming were worked out from the DNA. Here the sample has roughly 80,000 clones; just over 90% occur a single time. The ten largest make up 4% to 5.5% of the sample.

Stable vitiligo was defined as no change in lesions over the previous 6 months. To count as stable, patients also needed to show no confetti depigmentation, which is a clinical sign of active vitiligo. Anyone who had been treated within the previous three months was excluded from the study. PBMCs were isolated from heparinized blood by Ficoll density gradient centrifugation and were subsequently flash-frozen. The V and J genes are TRBV7-2 and TRBJ2-5; 8 central bases correspond to TRBD2. The sequenced sample consisted of blood. The clonotype originates from a male donor with vitiligo. In nucleotide form, the sequence is TGTGCCAGCAGTCCTACTAGCGGACAAGAGACCCAGTACTTC. This translates into CASSPTSGQETQYF.